This T cell receptor (beta chain) was found in a study of T-cell reconstitution after alpha-beta-depleted transplantation in children. Points from the study as a whole: T cells produced anew were the main source of T-cell counts and diversity one year after transplant. Elevated TCRbeta diversity at day 60 was traced, in some patients, to surviving recipient T cells and thymic progenitors. Reportedly, alpha-beta T cells present about two months post-transplant originated from several hundred expanded clones of graft origin.

The length of the CDR3 is 11 residues. Per germline, CDR1 MNHEY and CDR2 SVGEGT. Unique molecular identifiers tagged the TCRbeta library. TCRdb fed the PCR reads into MiXCR, producing one record per CDR3 protein. The sample has roughly 6,700 distinct CDR3 sequences; 16% are singletons. This clonotype is medium-sized within its sample. What it binds is not known. A read error may produce the germline difference seen at one junction end. The sequences come from PBMCs, collected before TCRalphabeta/CD19-depleted stem cell transplant. V and J are TRBV6-2 or TRBV6-3 and TRBJ2-1, with 7 bases fitting TRBD1. The TCR originated in a boy aged 2-15 years with acute lymphoblastic leukemia, due to receive a stem cell transplant. CDR3 coding DNA: TGTGCCAGCATCGACAGGGTAGCTATGGTCTTC. It codes for CASIDRVAMVF.